This passage covers 22 T cell receptor beta chains from one sample sequenced in a study of CD8 T cells in ankylosing spondylitis. TCRdb re-derived calls from the 5' RACE reads in MiXCR, one entry per CDR3 protein. The sample has about 250,000 distinct CDR3 sequences, under 20% seen once; the top ten hold about a third. Specimen: blood, either unsorted or a sorted T cell fraction (not recorded which). Every receptor here comes from a male donor with ankylosing spondylitis or in good health (not recorded which).

In this sample, this clonotype turned up many times. The genes are TRBV5-6 and TRBJ2-3, with 9 bases fitting TRBD2. V dropped 1 base and J dropped 3; count of bases not matched to a gene: 6. The germline V gene has CDR1 SGHDT and CDR2 YYEEEE. CDR3 length: 16 amino acids. For the CDR3, the DNA is TGTGCCAGCAGCTTGTCCGCTAGCGGGAAAACAGATACGCAGTATTTT. Amino acids: CASSLSASGKTDTQYF.

This rearrangement joins TRBV27 to TRBJ2-1, with 9 bases matching TRBD2. Germline V gene lookup returns CDR1 MNHEY and CDR2 SMNVEV (reference sequence). The CDR3 spans 16 residues. Unmatched junction bases numbered 3, after V lost 3 bases and J lost 0 bases. The CDR3 coding sequence is TGTGCCAGCAGTTTTGCGCGGGAGGGCTCCTACAATGAGCAGTTCTTC. Protein: CASSFAREGSYNEQFF.

This clonotype was seen repeatedly, ten times or more. The chain is built from TRBV7-6 and TRBJ2-1, with D possibly being TRBD2 (6 bases). CDR3 length equals 17 residues. Germline V gene lookup returns CDR1 SGHVS and CDR2 FNYEAQ. V lost 5 bases to trimming and J lost 7 bases, with 24 bases between them. The CDR3 bases are TGTGCCAGCAGCACCCTTCGCGGGGATGATTTTCGGAATGAGCAGTTCTTC. Its protein is CASSTLRGDDFRNEQFF.

This clonotype was seen at least ten times. The V gene is TRBV29-1, the J gene TRBJ2-3, with a possible D match to TRBD2 (6 bases). Germline V gives CDR1 SQVTM, CDR2 ANQGSEA. With 0 bases removed from V and 2 bases from J, the gap between germline ends came to 12 bases. CDR3 length: 15 amino acids. The CDR3 DNA follows: TGCAGCGTTGAAGATCACGGCGGGATCACAGATACGCAGTATTTT. This translates into CSVEDHGGITDTQYF.

The chain employs TRBV7-8 and TRBJ2-2, with 12 positions matching TRBD2. Germline loops: CDR1 SGHVS, CDR2 FQNEAQ. The CDR3 contains 19 residues. The ends lost 2 bases at V and 4 bases at J; junction bases unmatched: 11. CDR3 bases: TGTGCCAGCAGCTTACAGCCTAGCGGGAGGGCCGGGGTCACCGGGGAGCTGTTTTTT. Encoded protein: CASSLQPSGRAGVTGELFF.

A few counts support this clonotype. The J gene is TRBJ2-5, the V gene TRBV15; 11 bases line up with TRBD2. J was trimmed by 3 bases and V by 3 bases; bases with no gene match: 3. Per the germline V gene, CDR1 is LNHNV and CDR2 is YYDKDF (reference sequence). The CDR3 loop spans 15 amino acids. DNA for the CDR3: TGTGCCACCAGCAGTTTACTAGCGGGAGAAGAGACCCAGTACTTC. Protein: CATSSLLAGEETQYF.

This clonotype was observed a handful of times. The rearrangement joins TRBV5-1 to TRBJ2-3; tentatively, D is TRBD1 (5 bases). Germline V lookup: CDR1 SGHRS, CDR2 YFSETQ. CDR3 length: 15 residues. Trimming took off 4 bases at V and 3 bases at J, with 15 bases between the two ends. The CDR3 loop reads CASSPGPGWTDTQYF. CDR3 coding DNA: TGCGCCAGCAGCCCCGGGCCAGGGTGGACAGATACGCAGTATTTT.

The V and J genes are TRBV5-6 and TRBJ2-5, with 9 bases that match TRBD2. The J segment lost 4 bases and the V segment lost 5 bases, leaving 9 bases of the junction unmatched. The CDR3 runs to 15 residues. The germline gives CDR1 SGHDT, CDR2 YYEEEE. The CDR3 DNA reads as TGTGCCAGCAGTTCGGTTAGCGGGAGAGGAGAGACCCAGTACTTC. It translates to CASSSVSGRGETQYF.

The chain recombines TRBV11-2 with TRBJ2-1, with 10 bases lining up with TRBD2. The J segment lost 1 base and the V segment lost 6 bases, leaving 3 bases of the junction unmatched. This CDR3 is 15 amino acids long. Germline CDR1 is SGHAT and CDR2 is FQNNGV. The CDR3 DNA reads as TGTGCCAGCAGGAAGCGGGAGGGATCCTACAATGAGCAGTTCTTC. This encodes CASRKREGSYNEQFF.

This clonotype was observed a handful of times. The chain uses TRBV6-5 and TRBJ2-1; 13 nucleotides align to TRBD2. CDR3 length: 16 amino acids. J lost 5 bases, V lost 2 bases, and 3 bases had no gene match. CDR1 is MNHEY, CDR2 SVGAGI, per germline. The chain's CDR3 is CASSYPGLAGHNEQFF. The CDR3 DNA sequence: TGTGCCAGCAGTTACCCGGGACTAGCGGGACACAATGAGCAGTTCTTC.

The table lists this clonotype with a few counts. The chain links TRBV5-1 to TRBJ2-4, with D tentatively TRBD2 (5 bases). CDR3 length: 13 residues. Trimming shortened V by 4 bases and J by 5 bases, and 10 bases separated the two germline ends. Germline CDR1 and CDR2: SGHRS and YFSETQ. CDR3 amino acids: CASSGDGENIQYF. In nucleotides, the CDR3 is TGCGCCAGCAGCGGTGACGGGGAAAACATTCAGTACTTC.

CDR3 sequence reads: CASSLEAPVYEQYF. The CDR3, as DNA: TGTGCCAGCAGCTTAGAGGCGCCGGTCTACGAGCAGTACTTC. V usage is TRBV11-2 and J usage is TRBJ2-7; no clear D. V lost 0 bases and J lost 3, with 9 bases in between. CDR3 length: 14 amino acids. Germline CDR1 and CDR2: SGHAT and FQNNGV. Drawing the rest from reference TRBV11-2 and TRBJ2-7, the complete variable domain is EAGVAQSPRYKIIEKRQSVAFWCNPISGHATLYWYQQILGQGPKLLIQFQNNGVVDDSQLPKDRFSAERLKGVDSTLKIQPAKLEDSAVYLCASSLEAPVYEQYFGPGTRLTVT.

This clonotype was recorded many times. This chain links TRBV5-1 with TRBJ2-1; possibly TRBD1 or TRBD2 for D (5 bases each). Germline CDR1 is SGHRS and CDR2 is YFSETQ. The V end was cut by 10 bases, the J end by 0 bases, with 11 bases between. The length of the CDR3 is 13 residues. CDR3 protein: CASWGYSYNEQFF. The CDR3 region has the DNA TGCGCCTCCTGGGGGTACTCCTACAATGAGCAGTTCTTC.

This clonotype was observed a few times. V gene TRBV5-1 combines with J gene TRBJ1-4, with unresolved D. The V end was cut by 6 bases, the J end by 5 bases, with 11 bases between. The CDR3 covers 13 residues. Germline V gives CDR1 SGHRS, CDR2 YFSETQ. CDR3 in amino acids: CASTPDGNEKLFF. The CDR3 DNA sequence: TGCGCCAGCACCCCGGACGGGAATGAAAAACTGTTTTTT.

The DNA of the CDR3 is TGCAGCGGAGCCGGGACAGGGGACAATGAGCAGTTCTTC. It translates to CSGAGTGDNEQFF. The chain couples TRBV29-1 to TRBJ2-1; TRBD1 agrees at 10 bases. CDR1 is SQVTM, CDR2 ANQGSEA, per germline. The V gene end was trimmed by 7 bases and the J gene end by 5 bases; junction bases not matched to a gene: 5. CDR3 length: 13 residues.

The V and J genes are TRBV7-9 and TRBJ2-1; unclear D gene. V was clipped by 5 bases and J by 8 bases, with 16 bases between them. Looked up from germline, CDR1 is SEHNR and CDR2 is FQNEAQ (reference sequence). The CDR3 loop spans 14 amino acids. The CDR3 protein is CASSTPGQSYEQFF. CDR3 bases: TGTGCCAGCAGCACCCCGGGCCAATCGTATGAGCAGTTCTTC.

This clonotype appeared many times. This chain connects TRBV20-1 to TRBJ2-1, with a possible D match to TRBD2 (5 bases). CDR1 and CDR2 from the germline V gene are DFQATT and SNEGSKA (reference sequence). Trimming removed 5 bases from V and 3 bases from J, with 11 bases in between. This CDR3 has 13 residues. In DNA form, the CDR3 reads TGCAGTGCTCGTAGCGTTAACTACAATGAGCAGTTCTTC. The encoded protein is CSARSVNYNEQFF.

This clonotype was detected only a few times. The genes are TRBV4-2 and TRBJ1-4; 7 bases align to TRBD1. This CDR3 has 17 residues. Germline V gene sequence: CDR1 LGHNA, CDR2 YNFKEQ. J was trimmed by 0 bases and V by 2 bases; bases with no gene match: 6. As DNA, the CDR3 is TGTGCCAGCAGCCAACAACAGGGGACCGCAACTAATGAAAAACTGTTTTTT. This gives the protein CASSQQQGTATNEKLFF.

The chain has TRBV2 and TRBJ2-1; D not certain. V lost 1 base to trimming and J lost 3 bases, with 4 bases between them. This CDR3 region has 13 residues. Germline lookup yields CDR1 SNHLY and CDR2 FYNNEI. CDR3 nucleotides: TGTGCCAGCAGTGAAGGGCGCTACAATGAGCAGTTCTTC. Translation: CASSEGRYNEQFF.

A few counts support this clonotype. The chain's CDR3 is CASSQAGPIRFGSYSSYNEQFF. The CDR3 nucleotides read TGCGCCAGCAGCCAAGCTGGACCCATCCGCTTCGGTTCTTACAGCTCCTACAATGAGCAGTTCTTC. The J gene is TRBJ2-1, the V gene TRBV4-1; no firm D call. Trimming left V 1 base short and J 0 bases short, with 28 bases between. In germline, CDR1 is MGHRA, CDR2 YSYEKL. The CDR3 covers 22 residues.

The CDR3 DNA is TGTGCCAGCAGCTCCAGTTCAACAGATACGCAGTATTTT. Its protein product is CASSSSSTDTQYF. The chain uses TRBV7-3 and TRBJ2-3; unclear D gene. Germline CDR1 SGHTA, CDR2 FQGTGA. This CDR3 has 13 residues. V was cut by 4 bases and J by 3 bases, with 8 bases left in between.

This clonotype has a handful of counts. The rearrangement joins TRBV5-1 to TRBJ2-7; the D gene is possibly TRBD1 (5 bases). The germline V and J ends were trimmed by 3 bases and 3 bases, with 16 bases remaining between them. The CDR3 is made up of 15 amino acids. Germline assignment: CDR1 SGHRS and CDR2 YFSETQ. The CDR3 protein is CASSSTPDTNYEQYF. CDR3 in DNA: TGCGCCAGCAGCTCAACCCCGGACACCAACTACGAGCAGTACTTC.